The clone carrying this T cell receptor beta chain has a single count. The sample is drawn from a study of CD8 T cells in Susac syndrome. With random hexamers, 0.5 to 1 ug RNA was reverse transcribed. One entry per CDR3 protein, called by TCRdb with MiXCR from the immunoSEQ multiplex PCR reads. The data show 170,000 or so distinct CDR3 sequences, about 94% seen once. TCR beta sequences were obtained from blood CD8+ and CD4+ T cells. The trim removed 3 bases at V and 9 bases at J, leaving 7 bases unmatched. Germline lookup yields CDR1 KGHSH and CDR2 LQKENI. The CDR3 has 15 amino acids. The chain has TRBV18 and TRBJ1-6; 8 bases map to TRBD1. This receptor was obtained from a human donor with Susac syndrome. The sequenced sample consisted of CD4+ T cells from PBMCs. The CDR3 loop is CASSPTQTGGSPLHF. CDR3 sequence (DNA): TGTGCCAGCTCACCTACGCAAACAGGGGGTTCACCCCTCCACTTT.